This T cell receptor (beta chain) originates from a study of T cell responses to AZD1222 COVID-19 vaccine. Study-wide points: There were vaccine-associated CD4 TCRs across spike, dominant at 160-218 and 743-854. Reportedly, close to half of spike-specific TCRs are directed against unmutated variant regions.

The assay was immunoSEQ multiplex PCR, and TCRdb's table has in-frame clones only and misses some. The data contain some 180,000 clones, about 91% of them singletons. On this clone: Its target is unknown.

The V gene's germline CDR1 is SGHTA and CDR2 FQGNSA. The V segment lost 5 bases and the J segment 5 bases; nucleotides outside the gene matches: 12. CDR3 length equals 17 residues. Here the sequenced sample was peripheral blood, taken on day 0 of AZD1222 vaccination. The clonotype originates from an adult in good health. The chain recombines TRBV7-2 with TRBJ2-2; 9 nucleotides match TRBD1. This CDR3 reads CASSLHRGPSGTGELFF. In DNA, the CDR3 is TGTGCCAGCAGCCTCCACAGGGGGCCGTCGGGGACCGGGGAGCTGTTTTTT.